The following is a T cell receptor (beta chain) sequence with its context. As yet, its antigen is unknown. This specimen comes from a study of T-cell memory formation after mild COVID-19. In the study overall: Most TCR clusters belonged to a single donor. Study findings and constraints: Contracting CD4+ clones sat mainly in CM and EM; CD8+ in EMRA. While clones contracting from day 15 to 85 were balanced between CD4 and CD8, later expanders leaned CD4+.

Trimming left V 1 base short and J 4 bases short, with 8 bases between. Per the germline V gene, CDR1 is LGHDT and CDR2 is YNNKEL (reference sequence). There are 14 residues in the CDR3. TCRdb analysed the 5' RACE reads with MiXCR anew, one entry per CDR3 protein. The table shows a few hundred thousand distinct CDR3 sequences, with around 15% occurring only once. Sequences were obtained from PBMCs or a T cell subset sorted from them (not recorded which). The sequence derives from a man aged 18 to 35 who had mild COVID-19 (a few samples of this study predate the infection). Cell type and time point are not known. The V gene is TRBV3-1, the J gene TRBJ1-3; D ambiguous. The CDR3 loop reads CASSQGAGGNTIYF. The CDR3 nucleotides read TGTGCCAGCAGCCAAGGGGCCGGGGGAAACACCATATATTTT.